These 30 T cell receptor beta chains originate from one sample sequenced in a study of T cell repertoires in cytomegalovirus infection. TCRdb used MiXCR to reprocess the reads, holding one entry per CDR3 protein. The top ten hold around 2.8% of the sample, which has about 740,000 distinct CDR3 sequences, 35% seen once. Sequenced input: PBMCs. These receptors were obtained from a human donor in good health (CMV status not recorded). Some clones in this sample may be carry-over from other donors' samples.

The J gene is TRBJ2-7, the V gene TRBV28, with 8 bases lining up with TRBD2. With 7 bases clipped from V and 5 bases from J, the junction kept 25 bases outside the gene matches. This CDR3 has 19 residues. The germline gives CDR1 MDHEN, CDR2 SYDVKM. The chain's CDR3 is CASKAVGWGAPGGMDEQYF. CDR3 nucleotides: TGTGCCAGCAAGGCGGTAGGCTGGGGGGCCCCGGGGGGGATGGACGAGCAGTACTTC. Full variable domain (missing parts from reference TRBV28 and TRBJ2-7): DVKVTQSSRYLVKRTGEKVFLECVQDMDHENMFWYRQDPGLGLRLIYFSYDVKMKEKGDIPEGYSVSREKKERFSLILESASTNQTSMYLCASKAVGWGAPGGMDEQYFGPGTRLTVT.

To note about this clonotype: A read error is possible here, since a much larger clone lies one base away. This sequence joins TRBV7-2 and TRBJ2-4; D is unresolved. The germline CDR1 and CDR2 sequences are SGHTA and FQGNSA. The CDR3 has 17 residues. The CDR3 coding sequence is TGTGCCAGCAGCTTTAGCCCTCTGGGGTTAGCCAACAACATTCAGTACTTC. Translated: CASSFSPLGLANNIQYF.

The chain is built from TRBV7-4 and TRBJ2-5; 7 bases align to TRBD1. The CDR3 totals 16 residues. The germline V gene has CDR1 SGHVT and CDR2 SQSDAQ. The V segment lost 4 bases and the J segment 5 bases; nucleotides outside the gene matches: 13. The CDR3 protein is CASSSSLQGIRETQYF. CDR3 in DNA: TGTGCCAGCAGCTCCTCCCTACAGGGGATTCGTGAGACCCAGTACTTC.

The V call is TRBV12-3 or TRBV12-4, the J call TRBJ2-6; 15 bases are a match to TRBD2. The CDR3 covers 17 residues. Germline trimming cut 6 bases from V and 1 base from J; bases unmatched to any gene: 1. Here the CDR3 reads CASRGLAGGSGANVLTF. The CDR3 DNA reads as TGTGCCAGCAGGGGACTAGCGGGAGGATCTGGGGCCAACGTCCTGACTTTC.

The V gene is TRBV20-1, the J gene TRBJ2-4; D gene uncertain. The CDR3 spans 12 residues. The V gene's germline CDR1 is DFQATT and CDR2 SNEGSKA (reference sequence). For the CDR3, the DNA is TGCTCACTGGCGCTAGCCAAAAACATTCAGTACTTC. Translating gives CSLALAKNIQYF.

This rearrangement joins TRBV12-3 or TRBV12-4 to TRBJ2-5; D unclear. V lost 6 bases and J 2 bases, leaving 10 bases between the germline ends. The CDR3 consists of 13 residues. CDR3: CASRPSRQETQYF. The CDR3 DNA sequence: TGTGCCAGCAGACCCAGCAGGCAAGAGACCCAGTACTTC.

The chain is built from TRBV6-6 and TRBJ1-5; TRBD1 aligns across 8 bases. V lost 5 bases, J lost 11 bases, and 8 bases stayed unmatched. From germline, CDR1 is MNHNY and CDR2 SVGAGI (reference sequence). The CDR3 extends over 13 amino acids. The CDR3 spells CASSGQGSPAQHF. The CDR3 DNA is TGTGCCAGCAGTGGACAGGGTAGCCCGGCCCAGCATTTT.

In its sample, this clonotype was seen a few times. The CDR3 sequence: CASSFEGTSMMDEQFF. The CDR3 DNA is TGTGCCAGCAGTTTTGAGGGCACTAGCATGATGGATGAGCAGTTCTTC. V usage is TRBV27 and J usage is TRBJ2-1; TRBD2 is a possible D gene (6 bases). The CDR3 totals 16 residues. V gave up 3 bases and J gave up 8 bases, with 20 bases separating them. The germline CDR1 and CDR2 sequences are MNHEY and SMNVEV (reference sequence).

The table lists this clonotype with many counts. The chain employs TRBV19 and TRBJ1-1; no definite D call. The CDR3 spans 13 residues. The germline V and J ends were trimmed by 3 bases and 1 base, with 6 bases remaining between them. CDR1 LNHDA and CDR2 SQIVND come from the germline V gene (reference sequence). CDR3 region: CASSISRNTEAFF. The CDR3 region has the DNA TGTGCCAGTAGTATTAGCCGGAACACTGAAGCTTTCTTT.

Concerning this clonotype itself: This sequence may be a read error, since a much larger clone differs from it by one base. CDR3 loop: CASGLTPRTGHYEQYF. The CDR3 coding sequence is TGTGCCAGCGGTCTAACTCCGCGGACAGGGCATTACGAGCAGTACTTC. The chain joins TRBV28 to TRBJ2-7, with TRBD1 matching 8 bases. The ends lost 8 bases at V and 4 bases at J; junction bases unmatched: 16. The CDR3 covers 16 residues. Germline assignment: CDR1 MDHEN and CDR2 SYDVKM.

V and J are TRBV11-2 and TRBJ2-7, with D possibly being TRBD1 (6 bases). The germline V and J ends were trimmed by 6 bases and 2 bases, with 11 bases remaining between them. This CDR3 has 13 amino acids. Germline assignment: CDR1 SGHAT and CDR2 FQNNGV. CDR3 in amino acids: CASSSTGTYEQYF. The CDR3 DNA follows: TGTGCCAGCAGTTCGACAGGTACCTACGAGCAGTACTTC.

Only a few counts were recorded for this clonotype. The V call is TRBV7-8, the J call TRBJ2-5; 10 bases are shared with TRBD2. The CDR3 sequence is 17 residues long. V trimming: 3 bases; J trimming: 1 base; junction bases outside the gene matches: 8. Germline CDR1 reads SGHVS; CDR2 reads FQNEAQ. The CDR3 here is CASSFFLAGAVQETQYF. The CDR3 nucleotides are TGTGCCAGCAGCTTTTTCCTAGCGGGGGCCGTCCAAGAGACCCAGTACTTC.

This clonotype was picked up a small number of times. The gene calls are TRBV27 and TRBJ2-7, with D tentatively TRBD1 (8 bases). Trimming pared 8 bases from V and 4 bases from J, leaving 30 bases between. CDR3 length: 18 residues. Germline CDR1 is MNHEY and CDR2 is SMNVEV (reference sequence). CDR3 DNA: TGTGCCAGCGGGGGGGGGCCAGGGGGCCAATCACCCTCTTACGAGCAGTACTTC. Translation: CASGGGPGGQSPSYEQYF.

A note on this clonotype: The CDR3 does not end in the conserved phenylalanine or tryptophan, so this is likely a read error. The chain uses TRBV10-3 and TRBJ2-7; the match to TRBD1 covers 7 bases. CDR1 is ENHRY, CDR2 SYGVKD, per germline. With 6 bases clipped from V and 6 bases from J, the junction kept 8 bases outside the gene matches. The CDR3 length is 13 residues. The chain's CDR3 is CAIRNQQGFEQYC. The DNA of the CDR3 is TGTGCCATCAGGAACCAACAGGGGTTCGAGCAGTACTGC.

The V gene is TRBV19, the J gene TRBJ2-2, with 9 bases identical to TRBD1. Trimming took 6 bases from V and 3 from J; bases not matched to a gene: 5. The CDR3 runs 15 residues. In germline, CDR1 is LNHDA, CDR2 SQIVND (reference sequence). CDR3 loop: CASRPDRGHTGELFF. The CDR3, as DNA: TGTGCCAGTAGACCGGACAGGGGCCACACCGGGGAGCTGTTTTTT.

In its sample, this clonotype was seen a few times. This chain links TRBV28 with TRBJ1-5; 11 bases map to TRBD1. V shed 2 bases, J shed 7 bases, and the junction held 13 bases outside the gene matches. The CDR3 has 18 residues. The germline gives CDR1 MDHEN, CDR2 SYDVKM. The CDR3 DNA reads as TGTGCCAGCAGTTTAAGAGTTCCACGGACAGGGGGCCGGCAGCCCCAGCATTTT. Translated: CASSLRVPRTGGRQPQHF.

The V call is TRBV12-3 or TRBV12-4, the J call TRBJ2-7, with 7 bases that match TRBD1. The CDR3 totals 13 residues. The V and J ends lost 6 bases and 7 bases, in that order; junction bases with no gene match: 9. The CDR3 loop is CASRIGQVGEQYF. The CDR3 DNA reads TGTGCCAGCAGAATCGGACAGGTGGGGGAGCAGTACTTC.

The gene calls are TRBV6-5 and TRBJ2-3; D not resolved. The CDR3 is made up of 15 amino acids. The germline CDR1 and CDR2 sequences are MNHEY and SVGAGI. Trimming left V 5 bases short and J 2 bases short, with 14 bases between. The DNA of the CDR3 is TGTGCCAGCAGTACCCTGAAGACAAACACAGATACGCAGTATTTT. Translating gives CASSTLKTNTDTQYF.

On this clonotype itself: Possible read error: a much larger clone is one base away. J is TRBJ1-2 and V is TRBV6-5, with D hard to call. The CDR3 sequence is 17 residues long. Trimming pared 0 bases from V and 3 bases from J, leaving 17 bases between. Germline loops: CDR1 MNHEY, CDR2 SVGAGI. The CDR3 region has the DNA TGTGCCAGCAGTTACTCTATTCAAACGTGTACGGACTATGGCTACACCTTC. It encodes CASSYSIQTCTDYGYTF.

Many counts were recorded for this clonotype. This chain joins TRBV12-3 or TRBV12-4 and TRBJ2-2; 7 bases map to TRBD2. V gave up 6 bases and J gave up 6 bases; unmatched junction bases: 4. This CDR3 contains 13 residues. CDR3 in amino acids: CASSRTSSGELFF. Here the CDR3 DNA reads TGTGCCAGCAGCCGGACTAGTTCCGGGGAGCTGTTTTTT.

This clonotype came up a few times. The chain recombines TRBV4-1 with TRBJ2-5; D gene ambiguous. The V gene lost 0 bases and the J gene lost 5 bases, with 4 bases spanning the gap. The CDR3 runs to 12 residues. Germline lookup yields CDR1 MGHRA and CDR2 YSYEKL. The CDR3 nucleotides are TGCGCCAGCAGCCAAGATACGGAGACCCAGTACTTC. This codes for CASSQDTETQYF.

This clonotype was counted only a few times. The chain has TRBV6-6 and TRBJ1-1; D uncertain. Germline CDR1 and CDR2: MNHNY and SVGAGI (reference sequence). The CDR3 is 12 amino acids. The V and J ends lost 7 bases and 1 base respectively, with 7 bases between them. DNA for the CDR3: TGTGCCAGCAAGGCCCCGAACACTGAAGCTTTCTTT. Its translation is CASKAPNTEAFF.

This clonotype was counted between two and nine times. This CDR3 reads CAISALAGSSYEQYF. The CDR3 DNA is TGTGCCATCAGTGCTTTAGCGGGAAGCTCCTACGAGCAGTACTTC. The chain uses TRBV10-3 and TRBJ2-7; 8 positions match TRBD2. This CDR3 has 15 amino acids. J gave up 0 bases and V 4 bases, and 5 bases lay outside the gene matches. Per germline, CDR1 ENHRY and CDR2 SYGVKD.

Only a few counts were recorded for this clonotype. The V call is TRBV12-3 or TRBV12-4, the J call TRBJ1-1, with D possibly being TRBD1 (5 bases). This CDR3 is 15 amino acids long. V lost 1 base and J lost 1, with 10 bases in between. CDR3 sequence reads: CASSLVQGTNTEAFF. Here the CDR3 DNA reads TGTGCCAGCAGTTTAGTTCAGGGAACGAACACTGAAGCTTTCTTT.

The table lists this clonotype with a few counts. The rearrangement uses TRBV6-8 and TRBJ1-5; a possible D gene is TRBD1 (6 bases). The CDR3 loop spans 14 amino acids. CDR1 is MNHGY, CDR2 SAAAGT, per germline. With 6 bases removed from V and 8 bases from J, the gap between germline ends came to 17 bases. This CDR3 reads CASRPGGISEPQHF. CDR3 nucleotides: TGTGCCAGCAGGCCGGGGGGCATTTCGGAGCCCCAGCATTTT.

The gene calls are TRBV27 and TRBJ2-1; 12 bases align to TRBD2. This CDR3 spans 15 amino acids. Germline CDR1 and CDR2: MNHEY and SMNVEV (reference sequence). The J segment lost 7 bases and the V segment lost 7 bases, leaving 8 bases of the junction unmatched. In DNA, the CDR3 is TGTGCCAGCATATTGACTAGCGGGGGATGGAATGAGCAGTTCTTC. Translation: CASILTSGGWNEQFF.

V usage is TRBV6-6 and J usage is TRBJ1-1; a weak D match, TRBD1 (6 bases). With 0 bases removed from V and 1 base from J, the gap between germline ends came to 9 bases. CDR1 and CDR2 (germline): MNHNY, SVGAGI (reference sequence). The CDR3 covers 15 residues. The CDR3 reads CASSYSGGQNTEAFF. Written as DNA, the CDR3 is TGTGCCAGCAGTTACTCGGGGGGGCAGAACACTGAAGCTTTCTTT.

The rearrangement links TRBV11-1 to TRBJ2-1, with D possibly matching TRBD2 (6 bases). Trimming cost V 5 bases and J 8 bases, with 10 bases left between them. The CDR3 loop spans 12 amino acids. Germline loops: CDR1 SGHAT, CDR2 FQDESV (reference sequence). CDR3 nucleotides: TGTGCCAGCAGCAACCCTAGCGATGAGCAGTTCTTC. This translates into CASSNPSDEQFF.

The chain is built from TRBV7-9 and TRBJ2-5, with 10 positions matching TRBD2. V was clipped by 2 bases and J by 3 bases; unmatched bases: 6. The CDR3 contains 16 residues. The germline V gene has CDR1 SEHNR and CDR2 FQNEAQ (reference sequence). CDR3 region: CASSLNSGGSEETQYF. CDR3 DNA sequence: TGTGCCAGCAGCTTAAATAGCGGGGGGTCGGAAGAGACCCAGTACTTC. Filled out from reference TRBV7-9 and TRBJ2-5, the complete variable domain reads DTGVSQNPRHKITKRGQNVTFRCDPISEHNRLYWYRQTLGQGPEFLTYFQNEAQLEKSRLLSDRFSAERPKGSFSTLEIQRTEQGDSAMYLCASSLNSGGSEETQYFGPGTRLLVL.

This clonotype occurred a few times. V and J are TRBV20-1 and TRBJ2-7, with 10 bases matching TRBD1. J gave up 2 bases and V 3 bases, and 4 bases lay outside the gene matches. This CDR3 has 14 amino acids. Per the germline V gene, CDR1 is DFQATT and CDR2 is SNEGSKA (reference sequence). The CDR3 loop is CSASTGTGAYEQYF. The CDR3 region has the DNA TGCAGTGCTAGCACCGGGACAGGGGCCTACGAGCAGTACTTC.